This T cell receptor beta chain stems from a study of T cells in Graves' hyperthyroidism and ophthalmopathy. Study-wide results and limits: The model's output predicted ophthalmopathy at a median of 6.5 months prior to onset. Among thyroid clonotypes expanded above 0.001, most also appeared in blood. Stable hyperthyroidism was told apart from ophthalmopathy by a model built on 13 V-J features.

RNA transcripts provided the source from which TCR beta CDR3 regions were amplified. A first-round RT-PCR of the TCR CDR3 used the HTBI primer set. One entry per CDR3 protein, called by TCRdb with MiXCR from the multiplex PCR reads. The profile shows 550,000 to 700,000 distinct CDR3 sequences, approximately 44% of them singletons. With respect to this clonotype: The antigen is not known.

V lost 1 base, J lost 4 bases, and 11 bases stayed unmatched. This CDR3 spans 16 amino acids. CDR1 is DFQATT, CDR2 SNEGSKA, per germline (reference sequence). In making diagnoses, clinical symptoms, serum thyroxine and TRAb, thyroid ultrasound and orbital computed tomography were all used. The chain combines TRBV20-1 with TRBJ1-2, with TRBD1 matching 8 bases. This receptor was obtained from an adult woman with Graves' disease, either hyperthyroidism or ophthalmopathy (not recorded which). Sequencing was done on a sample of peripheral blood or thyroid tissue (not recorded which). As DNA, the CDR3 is TGCAGTGCTAGAGGCGCACAGGGGGGAGCGGGCTATGGCTACACCTTC. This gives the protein CSARGAQGGAGYGYTF.